Sequencing of this T cell receptor beta chain was carried out in a study of regulatory T cells in long-lasting Graves disease. Study observations and caveats: More public clonotypes were shared by persistent patients (about 2,700) than by new patients (approximately 1,000). Gene preferences differed: TRBV28, TRBJ1-2, TRBJ2-5 in persistent cases.

The CDR3 runs 14 residues. Trimming shortened V by 2 bases and J by 1 base, and 9 bases separated the two germline ends. Library construction for TCR beta used iRepertoire HTBI primers and Arm-PCR of CDR3 regions. TCRdb fed the multiplex PCR reads into MiXCR, producing one record per CDR3 protein. The sample has hundreds of thousands of distinct CDR3 sequences; more than 15% are singletons. Time point meaning: newly diagnosed GD, antithyroid drugs for less than 3 months. TCR sequences were obtained from RNA taken from PBMCs. There are many counts of this clonotype. Its antigen is currently unknown. These same records also appear under a second study, on T cells in Graves' hyperthyroidism and ophthalmopathy.

The sequencing used peripheral blood mononuclear cells (PBMCs), collected at new diagnosis, from a patient treated with antithyroid drugs. The chain carries TRBV12-3 or TRBV12-4 and TRBJ2-7; D is ambiguous. This clonotype was sampled from a middle-aged woman with Graves disease. This chain's CDR3 is CASSLSVLSYEQYF. CDR3 sequence (DNA): TGTGCCAGCAGTTTATCGGTTCTTTCCTACGAGCAGTACTTC.